This T cell receptor beta chain emerged from a study of blood T cell repertoires in COVID-19. Whole-study context: The analysed material was cDNA or gDNA that came from T cells, B-cell-depleted T cells, or PBMCs.

Original processing methods: The authors estimated nucleated cell counts from reference gene primer amplification. TCRdb keeps only in-frame clones here, not all; method: immunoSEQ multiplex PCR. That table supplies the V and J calls and clone size; D and trimming were determined from the DNA. The sample includes a few hundred thousand clones, approximately 83% of them seen just once. Participants were placed into cohorts based on the clinical history they reported. The CDR3 is 17 residues long. CDR1 is SGHRS and CDR2 is YFSETQ in the germline V gene. V shed 3 bases, J shed 2 bases, and the junction held 10 bases outside the gene matches.

The receptor's source is a woman between 35 and 50 years old with acute COVID-19. This chain joins TRBV5-1 and TRBJ2-2, with 7 bases aligning to TRBD2. Sequencing input: PBMCs or T cells enriched from blood (not recorded which). This CDR3 is CASSWEARGSNTGELFF. In DNA, the CDR3 is TGCGCCAGCAGCTGGGAGGCTCGCGGGAGTAACACCGGGGAGCTGTTTTTT.